This T cell receptor (beta chain) was obtained from a study of cytomegalovirus exposure and HLA in healthy donors. These donors, healthy bone marrow donors, were studied. V lost 1 base to trimming and J lost 7 bases, with 11 bases between them. This CDR3 has 13 amino acids. Germline V gene data show CDR1 as SGHRS and CDR2 as YFSETQ. This clone was found a few times. The primer mix had 60 Vbeta and 13 Jbeta primers. TCRdb's table, derived via immunoSEQ multiplex PCR, lists solely in-frame clones and lacks some. The data hold about 190,000 clones, with more than 65% observed a single time. The sequence was obtained from a woman in her twenties or thirties in good health and CMV-seropositive. Sequenced sample: PBMCs. This sequence joins TRBV5-1 and TRBJ1-2; D is perhaps TRBD1 (5 bases). The CDR3 DNA reads as TGCGCCAGCAGCTTGCGGGGGGATAGTGGCTACACCTTC. Amino acids: CASSLRGDSGYTF.